What follows are 21 T cell receptor beta chains derived from one specimen sequenced in a study of cytomegalovirus exposure and HLA in healthy donors. The PCR contained 60 Vbeta and 13 Jbeta primers. The method was immunoSEQ multiplex PCR; TCRdb's version includes in-frame clones alone and lacks a portion of them. This sample has 100,000 or so clones, with roughly 75% found just once. Sequencing input: PBMCs. The source is a woman aged 18-29 years in good health and CMV-seropositive.

This chain links TRBV19 with TRBJ1-1; tentatively, D is TRBD1 (5 bases). Trimming cost V 8 bases and J 1 base, with 17 bases left between them. Germline assignment: CDR1 LNHDA and CDR2 SQIVND (reference sequence). This CDR3 has 15 amino acids. The CDR3 nucleotides read TGTGCCAGTCATGGGGGGGATCGGAGGAACACTGAAGCTTTCTTT. This translates into CASHGGDRRNTEAFF. Variable domain in full (rest from reference TRBV19 and TRBJ1-1): DGGITQSPKYLFRKEGQNVTLSCEQNLNHDAMYWYRQDPGQGLRLIYYSQIVNDFQKGDIAEGYSVSREKKESFPLTVTSAQKNPTAFYLCASHGGDRRNTEAFFGQGTRLTVV.

The gene calls are TRBV6-8 and TRBJ1-5, with TRBD1 as a possible D gene (5 bases). CDR3 size: 15 residues. Trimming left V 3 bases short and J 5 bases short, with 14 bases between. The germline gives CDR1 MNHGY, CDR2 SAAAGT. CDR3 in DNA: TGTGCCAGCAGTTATGGGCAGGGTGGAGATCAGCCCCAGCATTTT. Protein sequence: CASSYGQGGDQPQHF.

The rearrangement links TRBV19 to TRBJ2-1; D is unresolved. Germline lookup yields CDR1 LNHDA and CDR2 SQIVND (reference sequence). Trimming pared 6 bases from V and 10 bases from J, leaving 7 bases between. This CDR3 is built from 10 residues. CDR3 region: CASSDSEQFF. CDR3 nucleotide sequence: TGTGCCAGTAGCGACTCGGAGCAGTTCTTC.

A few counts support this clone. The chain is built from TRBV7-3 and TRBJ2-2; 9 bases agree with TRBD2. There are 15 residues in the CDR3. Germline CDR1 and CDR2: SGHTA and FQGTGA. V dropped 6 bases and J dropped 7; count of bases not matched to a gene: 9. The CDR3 nucleotides read TGTGCCAGCAGTTCGGGACTAGCAAGAGGCGGGGAGCTGTTTTTT. The encoded protein is CASSSGLARGGELFF.

The chain joins TRBV18 to TRBJ2-1, with 11 bases lining up with TRBD2. There are 15 residues in the CDR3. CDR1 and CDR2 from the germline V gene are KGHSH and LQKENI. The junction had 3 bases not matched to a gene; V was cut back by 3 bases and J by 5 bases. The CDR3 nucleotides are TGTGCCAGCTCACCGGGACTAGCGGAACACAATGAGCAGTTCTTC. Residues: CASSPGLAEHNEQFF.

The chain couples TRBV5-4 to TRBJ1-4; D gene ambiguous. The CDR3 consists of 12 residues. Germline V gene sequence: CDR1 SGHNT, CDR2 YYREEE (reference sequence). With 0 bases removed from V and 7 bases from J, the gap between germline ends came to 4 bases. CDR3 region: CASSLAGEKLFF. The CDR3 DNA reads as TGTGCCAGCAGCTTGGCCGGTGAAAAACTGTTTTTT.

The chain has TRBV29-1 and TRBJ2-4; D may be TRBD1 (5 bases). Germline values: CDR1 SQVTM, CDR2 ANQGSEA. The CDR3 extends over 13 amino acids. Trimming pared 8 bases from V and 2 bases from J, leaving 13 bases between. As DNA, the CDR3 is TGCAGCATTGCGACAGAAACCAAAAACATTCAGTACTTC. It is translated as CSIATETKNIQYF.

V is TRBV6-5 and J is TRBJ2-1, with TRBD1 matching over 7 bases. Trimming took 5 bases from V and 2 from J; bases not matched to a gene: 6. The germline V gene has CDR1 MNHEY and CDR2 SVGAGI. The CDR3 is 15 amino acids. As DNA, the CDR3 is TGTGCCAGCAGTCTTGACAGGGCGACCTACAATGAGCAGTTCTTC. Its protein product is CASSLDRATYNEQFF.

There are a few counts of this clone. The CDR3 reads CASSPGFGENTIYF. Written as DNA, the CDR3 is TGTGCCAGCTCACCCGGGTTCGGCGAAAACACCATATATTTT. J is TRBJ1-3 and V is TRBV18, with no clear D. The CDR3 has 14 amino acids. Trimming removed 3 bases from V and 6 bases from J, with 12 bases in between. Germline CDR1 KGHSH, CDR2 LQKENI.

Only one count was recorded for this clone. The chain has TRBV12-5 and TRBJ2-7, with 12 bases aligning to TRBD1. This CDR3 has 18 residues. Germline loops: CDR1 LGHNT, CDR2 FRNRAP. Trimming removed 2 bases from V and 2 bases from J; junction bases left unmatched: 10. CDR3 in DNA: TGTGCTAGTGGTTTGTGTTCAAACCGGGACAGGGGGCCCTACGAGCAGTACTTC. Protein sequence: CASGLCSNRDRGPYEQYF. The full variable domain, with the rest looked up from reference TRBV12-5 and TRBJ2-7, is DARVTQTPRHKVTEMGQEVTMRCQPILGHNTVFWYRQTMMQGLELLAYFRNRAPLDDSGMPKDRFSAEMPDATLATLKIQPSEPRDSAVYFCASGLCSNRDRGPYEQYFGPGTRLTVT.

The CDR3 protein is CASSRHSVGELFF. The DNA for the CDR3 is TGTGCCAGCAGCCGCCACTCGGTCGGGGAGCTGTTTTTT. The rearrangement joins TRBV5-6 to TRBJ2-2; D not resolved. The germline V and J ends were trimmed by 4 bases and 7 bases, with 11 bases remaining between them. The CDR3 has 13 amino acids. CDR1 is SGHDT, CDR2 YYEEEE, per germline.

The V and J genes are TRBV29-1 and TRBJ2-1; 7 bases fit TRBD2. Germline CDR1 and CDR2: SQVTM and ANQGSEA. Germline trimming cut 7 bases from V and 0 bases from J; bases unmatched to any gene: 3. CDR3 length: 13 amino acids. CDR3 nucleotides: TGCAGCGCCCGGGAGGCCTCCTACAATGAGCAGTTCTTC. Protein: CSAREASYNEQFF.

The gene calls are TRBV19 and TRBJ2-1; 10 bases agree with TRBD1. The CDR3 sequence is 16 residues long. The germline V gene encodes CDR1 LNHDA and CDR2 SQIVND (reference sequence). The J segment lost 6 bases and the V segment lost 5 bases, leaving 10 bases of the junction unmatched. CDR3 region: CASSPLTGQGRNEQFF. CDR3 coding DNA: TGTGCCAGTAGTCCTCTTACGGGACAGGGGCGCAATGAGCAGTTCTTC.

The V and J genes are TRBV11-2 and TRBJ2-1; 13 nucleotides match TRBD2. The CDR3 extends over 15 amino acids. Trimming removed 4 bases from V and 6 bases from J; junction bases left unmatched: 3. CDR1 is SGHAT, CDR2 FQNNGV, per germline. CDR3 protein: CASSSRLAGGNEQFF. CDR3 DNA sequence: TGTGCCAGCAGCTCGAGACTAGCGGGAGGCAATGAGCAGTTCTTC.

V gene TRBV19 combines with J gene TRBJ1-1; 7 positions agree with TRBD1. Looked up from germline, CDR1 is LNHDA and CDR2 is SQIVND (reference sequence). V shed 3 bases, J shed 10 bases, and the junction held 11 bases outside the gene matches. This CDR3 has 14 residues. CDR3 in amino acids: CASSITQDRSVAFF. The CDR3 coding sequence is TGTGCCAGTAGTATCACCCAGGACAGGTCTGTAGCTTTCTTT.

This sequence joins TRBV7-9 and TRBJ1-5; D is ambiguous. Per germline, CDR1 SEHNR and CDR2 FQNEAQ (reference sequence). This CDR3 has 16 residues. V was pared by 0 bases and J by 0 bases, with 9 bases between. The CDR3 reads CASSLASGLSNQPQHF. CDR3 DNA: TGTGCCAGCAGCTTAGCGTCCGGACTTAGCAATCAGCCCCAGCATTTT.

This chain joins TRBV4-3 and TRBJ2-1; TRBD1 might be the D (7 bases). V lost 0 bases, J lost 5 bases, and 11 bases lay in between. There are 15 residues in the CDR3. Germline V gene lookup returns CDR1 LGHNA and CDR2 YSLEER. The CDR3 DNA reads as TGCGCCAGCAGCCAAGATCAGGGGGGCCACAATGAGCAGTTCTTC. Its protein is CASSQDQGGHNEQFF.

The rearrangement joins TRBV30 to TRBJ2-5, with D perhaps TRBD1 (6 bases). Germline V gene lookup returns CDR1 GTSNPN and CDR2 SVGIG (reference sequence). The CDR3 consists of 11 residues. V gave up 7 bases and J gave up 2 bases, with 8 bases separating them. The CDR3 loop is CASGQQETQYF. The CDR3 DNA is TGTGCCTCAGGACAGCAAGAGACCCAGTACTTC.

As to this clone: One junction end does not reproduce the germline sequence, and a read error may be involved. The chain couples TRBV7-7 to TRBJ2-1; TRBD2 matches 8 bases. This CDR3 has 15 residues. From germline, CDR1 is SSHAT and CDR2 FNYEAQ (reference sequence). The CDR3 reads CASSSGTSSYNEQFF. The CDR3 coding sequence is TGTGCTAGCAGCTCCGGGACTAGCTCCTACAATGAGCAGTTCTTC.

This rearrangement joins TRBV27 to TRBJ2-7; the match to TRBD2 covers 7 bases. CDR3 length: 15 amino acids. In germline, CDR1 is MNHEY, CDR2 SMNVEV (reference sequence). Trimming took 2 bases from V and 5 from J; bases not matched to a gene: 9. The CDR3 DNA reads TGTGCCAGCAGTTTACGGGGAGGGACCCTTCACGAGCAGTACTTC. Amino acid sequence: CASSLRGGTLHEQYF.

This sequence joins TRBV13 and TRBJ2-2, with 7 bases lining up with TRBD2. V trimming: 5 bases; J trimming: 2 bases; junction bases outside the gene matches: 5. The CDR3 totals 15 residues. CDR1 is PRHDT and CDR2 is FYEKMQ in the germline V gene (reference sequence). The CDR3 protein is CASSDGGGNTGELFF. The CDR3 DNA is TGTGCCAGCAGCGACGGCGGGGGAAACACCGGGGAGCTGTTTTTT.